The rows below give T cell receptor beta chains drawn from one sample of a study of cytomegalovirus exposure and HLA in healthy donors. Some clones are missing from TCRdb's copy, which holds only in-frame ones; the method was immunoSEQ multiplex PCR. Its clone listing holds fewer than 70,000 clones. What was sequenced was PBMCs. The receptors derive from a man aged 30 to 45 in good health and CMV-seropositive. CDR3s include the opening cysteine and the closing phenylalanine or tryptophan. The order of the fields is CDR3 protein, CDR3 DNA, V gene, D gene, J gene. The D gene is left open where the match is weak.

CDR3aa: CASSLVAREQYF; CDR3nt: TGTGCCAGCAGCTTGGTAGCGAGGGAGCAGTACTTC; v_gene: TRBV5-6; d_gene: NA; j_gene: TRBJ2-7
CDR3aa: CASSLGNGRTDNEQFF; CDR3nt: TGTGCCAGCAGCTTAGGGAACGGGAGAACTGACAATGAGCAGTTCTTC; v_gene: TRBV7-8; d_gene: NA; j_gene: TRBJ2-1
CDR3aa: CASTLSESNEQFF; CDR3nt: TGTGCCAGCACCCTCAGCGAGAGCAATGAGCAGTTCTTC; v_gene: TRBV2; d_gene: NA; j_gene: TRBJ2-1
CDR3aa: CASLPKREDTEDFF; CDR3nt: TGTGCCAGCTTACCCAAACGGGAGGACACTGAAGATTTCTTT; v_gene: TRBV18; d_gene: NA; j_gene: TRBJ1-1
CDR3aa: CASSQTGSTDTQYF; CDR3nt: TGTGCCAGCAGTCAGACTGGAAGCACAGATACGCAGTATTTT; v_gene: TRBV6-5; d_gene: NA; j_gene: TRBJ2-3
CDR3aa: CASSPRTATNEKLFF; CDR3nt: TGTGCCAGCTCACCACGGACAGCAACTAATGAAAAACTGTTTTTT; v_gene: TRBV18; d_gene: NA; j_gene: TRBJ1-4
CDR3aa: CSVVRGLLLDNEQFF; CDR3nt: TGCAGCGTTGTAAGGGGTCTGTTATTGGACAATGAGCAGTTCTTC; v_gene: TRBV29-1; d_gene: NA; j_gene: TRBJ2-1
CDR3aa: CASSLSGNEQYF; CDR3nt: TGTGCCAGCAGCTTATCCGGGAACGAGCAGTACTTC; v_gene: TRBV11-3; d_gene: NA; j_gene: TRBJ2-7
CDR3aa: CAWSLTGRGYEQYF; CDR3nt: TGTGCCTGGAGCCTTACAGGGAGGGGATACGAGCAGTACTTC; v_gene: TRBV30; d_gene: NA; j_gene: TRBJ2-7
CDR3aa: CASSRGTAFQSGANVLTF; CDR3nt: TGTGCCAGCAGCCGCGGGACAGCTTTTCAATCTGGGGCCAACGTCCTGACTTTC; v_gene: TRBV14; d_gene: NA; j_gene: TRBJ2-6
CDR3aa: CASSIGTGRPGNTIYF; CDR3nt: TGTGCCAGCAGCATCGGGACAGGGAGGCCTGGAAACACCATATATTTT; v_gene: TRBV7-2; d_gene: TRBD1; j_gene: TRBJ1-3
CDR3aa: CASSFPGAGTEAFF; CDR3nt: TGTGCCAGCAGCTTTCCAGGGGCGGGTACTGAAGCTTTCTTT; v_gene: TRBV11-3; d_gene: NA; j_gene: TRBJ1-1
CDR3aa: CASHFRGGLNTEAFF; CDR3nt: TGTGCCAGCCACTTTCGGGGTGGGCTGAACACTGAAGCTTTCTTT; v_gene: TRBV27; d_gene: NA; j_gene: TRBJ1-1
CDR3aa: CASSQPGGGARLAAFF; CDR3nt: TGCGCCAGCAGCCAGCCGGGAGGGGGCGCGAGGTTGGCAGCTTTCTTT; v_gene: TRBV5-1; d_gene: TRBD1; j_gene: TRBJ1-1
CDR3aa: CAWKLPGNTIYF; CDR3nt: TGTGCCTGGAAACTCCCGGGAAACACCATATATTTT; v_gene: TRBV30; d_gene: NA; j_gene: TRBJ1-3
CDR3aa: CASSPIAYNSPLHF; CDR3nt: TGTGCCAGCAGTCCTATCGCCTATAATTCACCCCTCCACTTT; v_gene: TRBV27; d_gene: NA; j_gene: TRBJ1-6
CDR3aa: CAGSLGSSYNSPLHF; CDR3nt: TGTGCCGGGAGTCTGGGGAGCTCCTATAATTCACCCCTCCACTTT; v_gene: TRBV30; d_gene: NA; j_gene: TRBJ1-6
CDR3aa: CASSLEGQGVDNEQFF; CDR3nt: TGTGCCAGCAGCTTGGAGGGACAGGGGGTGGACAATGAGCAGTTCTTC; v_gene: TRBV11-1; d_gene: TRBD1; j_gene: TRBJ2-1
CDR3aa: CASSPNREDGYTF; CDR3nt: TGTGCCAGCAGCCCTAATCGGGAGGATGGCTACACCTTC; v_gene: TRBV5-6; d_gene: NA; j_gene: TRBJ1-2
CDR3aa: CAWSLRRTDTQYF; CDR3nt: TGTGCCTGGAGTCTTAGGAGGACAGATACGCAGTATTTT; v_gene: TRBV30; d_gene: NA; j_gene: TRBJ2-3
CDR3aa: CASSAGTSGSSTDTQYF; CDR3nt: TGTGCCAGCAGCGCCGGGACTAGCGGATCTAGCACAGATACGCAGTATTTT; v_gene: TRBV9; d_gene: TRBD2; j_gene: TRBJ2-3
CDR3aa: CAISELRTGKGVRYGYTF; CDR3nt: TGTGCCATCAGTGAGTTACGTACCGGGAAGGGGGTCAGATATGGCTACACCTTC; v_gene: TRBV10-3; d_gene: NA; j_gene: TRBJ1-2
CDR3aa: CASSEPGTTYEQYF; CDR3nt: TGTGCCAGCAGTGAGCCTGGGACTACCTACGAGCAGTACTTC; v_gene: TRBV2; d_gene: TRBD2; j_gene: TRBJ2-7
CDR3aa: CASRTGQGEVGELFF; CDR3nt: TGTGCCAGCAGGACTGGACAGGGGGAAGTTGGGGAGCTGTTTTTT; v_gene: TRBV6-5; d_gene: TRBD1; j_gene: TRBJ2-2
CDR3aa: CASSYSTVGDTEAFF; CDR3nt: TGTGCCAGCAGTTACTCGACGGTCGGGGACACTGAAGCTTTCTTT; v_gene: TRBV6-5; d_gene: NA; j_gene: TRBJ1-1
CDR3aa: CASSQDDRSSEQYF; CDR3nt: TGTGCCAGCAGCCAAGATGACAGGTCCTCCGAGCAGTACTTC; v_gene: TRBV4-2; d_gene: NA; j_gene: TRBJ2-7
CDR3aa: CASSPRTLGGYEQYF; CDR3nt: TGTGCCAGCAGTCCCCGGACCCTGGGAGGGTACGAGCAGTACTTC; v_gene: TRBV2; d_gene: TRBD2; j_gene: TRBJ2-7
CDR3aa: CSARDVGYTF; CDR3nt: TGCAGTGCGAGGGATGTGGGCTACACCTTC; v_gene: TRBV20-1; d_gene: NA; j_gene: TRBJ1-2
CDR3aa: CASSYAAGAGNTEAFF; CDR3nt: TGTGCCAGCAGTTACGCCGCGGGTGCAGGGAACACTGAAGCTTTCTTT; v_gene: TRBV6-5; d_gene: NA; j_gene: TRBJ1-1
CDR3aa: CATSRDFLYNEQFF; CDR3nt: TGTGCCACCAGCAGAGATTTCCTATACAATGAGCAGTTCTTC; v_gene: TRBV15; d_gene: NA; j_gene: TRBJ2-1
CDR3aa: CAWSPGGVGNEQFF; CDR3nt: TGTGCCTGGAGTCCAGGGGGCGTCGGGAATGAGCAGTTCTTC; v_gene: TRBV30; d_gene: TRBD1; j_gene: TRBJ2-1
CDR3aa: CASSLSVSSTDTQYF; CDR3nt: TGTGCCAGCAGCTTGAGCGTAAGCAGCACAGATACGCAGTATTTT; v_gene: TRBV5-4; d_gene: NA; j_gene: TRBJ2-3
CDR3aa: CASSLGASGAGELFF; CDR3nt: TGTGCCAGCAGCTTGGGGGCAAGCGGGGCCGGGGAGCTGTTTTTT; v_gene: TRBV5-6; d_gene: TRBD2; j_gene: TRBJ2-2
CDR3aa: CASSPPGDNEQFF; CDR3nt: TGTGCCAGCTCACCACCCGGGGACAATGAGCAGTTCTTC; v_gene: TRBV18; d_gene: NA; j_gene: TRBJ2-1
CDR3aa: CASSGGAGGAYEQYF; CDR3nt: TGTGCCAGCAGCGGGGGTGCGGGCGGAGCCTACGAGCAGTACTTC; v_gene: TRBV9; d_gene: NA; j_gene: TRBJ2-7
CDR3aa: CASSTSTVLNEKLFF; CDR3nt: TGTGCCAGTAGTACCTCGACAGTCCTTAATGAAAAACTGTTTTTT; v_gene: TRBV19; d_gene: NA; j_gene: TRBJ1-4
CDR3aa: CASSEGTGGNTIYF; CDR3nt: TGTGCCAGCAGTGAAGGGACAGGTGGAAACACCATATATTTT; v_gene: TRBV6-5; d_gene: TRBD1; j_gene: TRBJ1-3
CDR3aa: CATSRDPLAGGTSYAYEQYF; CDR3nt: TGTGCCACCAGCAGAGATCCCCTAGCGGGAGGAACTTCTTACGCCTACGAGCAGTACTTC; v_gene: TRBV15; d_gene: TRBD2; j_gene: TRBJ2-7
CDR3aa: CASSLAGGDYEQYF; CDR3nt: TGCGCCAGCAGTTTAGCGGGGGGCGACTACGAGCAGTACTTC; v_gene: TRBV4-1; d_gene: TRBD2; j_gene: TRBJ2-7
CDR3aa: CASSQGDRVSAFF; CDR3nt: TGTGCCAGCAGCCAAGGGGACAGGGTCTCAGCTTTCTTT; v_gene: TRBV6-1; d_gene: TRBD1; j_gene: TRBJ1-1
CDR3aa: CASSYQGQGTYEQYF; CDR3nt: TGTGCCAGCAGTTACCAGGGACAGGGAACCTACGAGCAGTACTTC; v_gene: TRBV6-5; d_gene: TRBD1; j_gene: TRBJ2-7
CDR3aa: CASSLGGTGWAGTEAFF; CDR3nt: TGCGCCAGCAGCTTGGGGGGGACAGGCTGGGCGGGCACTGAAGCTTTCTTT; v_gene: TRBV5-1; d_gene: TRBD1; j_gene: TRBJ1-1
CDR3aa: CASSPWERTEAFF; CDR3nt: TGTGCCAGCTCACCCTGGGAGAGAACTGAAGCTTTCTTT; v_gene: TRBV18; d_gene: NA; j_gene: TRBJ1-1
CDR3aa: CASSEASGGGGYTF; CDR3nt: TGTGCCAGCAGTGAAGCCTCAGGGGGAGGTGGCTACACCTTC; v_gene: TRBV6-1; d_gene: TRBD1; j_gene: TRBJ1-2
CDR3aa: CASSDLGQTYGYTF; CDR3nt: TGTGCCAGCAGTGATTTGGGCCAGACCTATGGCTACACCTTC; v_gene: TRBV6-1; d_gene: NA; j_gene: TRBJ1-2
CDR3aa: CASSQDWAGEAFF; CDR3nt: TGTGCCAGCAGCCAAGATTGGGCAGGGGAAGCTTTCTTT; v_gene: TRBV4-2; d_gene: NA; j_gene: TRBJ1-1
CDR3aa: CASSQGPGEITEAFF; CDR3nt: TGCGCCAGCAGCCAAGGTCCGGGGGAGATTACTGAAGCTTTCTTT; v_gene: TRBV4-1; d_gene: NA; j_gene: TRBJ1-1